This entry is about one T cell receptor (beta chain). The data derive from a study of blood T cell repertoires in COVID-19. Methods used by the authors: Amplification of reference gene primers was used by the study to estimate nucleated cell counts. The repertoire was sequenced with immunoSEQ multiplex PCR; TCRdb's copy has only in-frame clones and lacks some. V, J and clone size were drawn from that table, and D and trimming were deduced from the DNA. The sample lists 150,000 to 190,000 clones; 80% were seen once. The sequence was collected from a man aged 55 to 69 with acute or convalescent COVID-19. Source material: peripheral blood.

The CDR3 DNA reads as TGTGCCAGCAGCGGAACAGGGAACTCCTACAATGAGCAGTTCTTC. This translates into CASSGTGNSYNEQFF. The chain joins TRBV9 to TRBJ2-1, with D possibly matching TRBD1 (6 bases). Germline V CDR1 and CDR2: SGDLS, YYNGEE. V lost 3 bases to trimming and J lost 0 bases, with 10 bases between them. The CDR3 consists of 15 residues.